The clone carrying this TCR beta chain was counted between two and nine times. Treatment defined: oral pan-JAK inhibitor, 5-10 mg twice daily. V was trimmed by 9 bases and J by 2 bases, leaving 10 bases between them. Germline V gene data show CDR1 as MDHEN and CDR2 as SYDVKM. CDR3 size: 12 residues. The sample belongs to a study of CD8+ T cells in alopecia areata. Isolated RNA was reverse transcribed into cDNA used as the sequencing template. Sequenced by immunoSEQ multiplex PCR; TCRdb stores in-frame clones only, minus some. Found here are 150,000 to 250,000 clones, 50% to 60% of them singletons; the top ten hold less than 4%.

This specimen consisted of CD4+ T cells sorted from blood, obtained at week 4, from a patient treated with tofacitinib. The TCR was taken from a human donor with alopecia areata. The chain combines TRBV28 with TRBJ1-2, with D perhaps TRBD1 (6 bases). CDR3 amino acids: CASNTGNYGYTF. The CDR3 DNA reads TGTGCCAGTAATACAGGGAACTATGGCTACACCTTC.